This T cell receptor beta chain came from a study of read filtering for tumor transcriptome and immune sequencing. Study background: 8 patients were R-ISS I, approximately 15 were R-ISS II, 6 or 7 were R-ISS III. TCR-mapped reads were about 3.5 to 11 million with IR-seq versus roughly 85 to 1,400 with RNA-seq.

V gave up 5 bases and J gave up 1 base, with 8 bases separating them. The CDR3 length is 12 residues. The germline V gene has CDR1 SQVTM and CDR2 ANQGSEA. Many counts were recorded for this clonotype. The library was built from about 400 ng RNA with molecular barcoded adaptors for alpha/delta and beta/gamma chains. TCRdb re-analysed the reads in MiXCR, keeping a single row per CDR3 protein. The table includes around 140,000 distinct CDR3 sequences, 13% detected once. The source of this sequence is a donor aged 40 or older with multiple myeloma. Material: a population of CD138-negative cells sorted from bone marrow. The chain joins TRBV29-1 to TRBJ2-5; D may be TRBD1 (5 bases). The CDR3 spells CSVTTVQETQYF. The CDR3 bases are TGCAGCGTTACGACAGTCCAAGAGACCCAGTACTTC.